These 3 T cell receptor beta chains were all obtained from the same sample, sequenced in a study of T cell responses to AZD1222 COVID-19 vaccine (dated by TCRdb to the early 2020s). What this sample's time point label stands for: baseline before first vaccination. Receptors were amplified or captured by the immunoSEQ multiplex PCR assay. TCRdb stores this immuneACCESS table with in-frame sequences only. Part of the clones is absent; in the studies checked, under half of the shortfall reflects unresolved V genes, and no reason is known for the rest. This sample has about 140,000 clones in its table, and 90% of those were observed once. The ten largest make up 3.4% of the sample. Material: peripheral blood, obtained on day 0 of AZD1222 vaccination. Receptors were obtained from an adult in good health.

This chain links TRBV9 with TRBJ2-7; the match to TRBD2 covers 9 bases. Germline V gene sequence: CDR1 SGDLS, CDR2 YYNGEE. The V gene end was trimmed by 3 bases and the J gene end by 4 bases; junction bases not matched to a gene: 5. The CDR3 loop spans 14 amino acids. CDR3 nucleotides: TGTGCCAGCAGCGCCGGCCTAGCGGGGTACGAGCAGTACTTC. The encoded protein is CASSAGLAGYEQYF.

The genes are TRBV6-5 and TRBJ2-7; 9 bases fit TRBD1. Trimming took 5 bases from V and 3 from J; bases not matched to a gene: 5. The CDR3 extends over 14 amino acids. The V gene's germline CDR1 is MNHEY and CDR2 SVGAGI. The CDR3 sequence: CASSPGQGIYEQYF. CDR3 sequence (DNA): TGTGCCAGCAGTCCGGGACAGGGTATCTACGAGCAGTACTTC.

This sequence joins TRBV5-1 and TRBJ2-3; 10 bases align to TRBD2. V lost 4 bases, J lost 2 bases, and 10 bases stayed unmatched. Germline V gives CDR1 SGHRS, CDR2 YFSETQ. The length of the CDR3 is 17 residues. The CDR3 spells CASSLQASGSDTDTQYF. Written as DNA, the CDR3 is TGCGCCAGCAGCCTCCAGGCTAGCGGGAGTGACACAGATACGCAGTATTTT.